This TCR beta chain was found in a study of blood T cell repertoires in COVID-19. Study as a whole: Acute-phase and convalescent COVID-19 samples originated in the United States, Italy and Spain. Sample material is recorded as cDNA or gDNA derived from T cells, B-cell-depleted T cells, or PBMCs.

This clone was found once. In the authors' workflow: Amplification of reference gene primers provided the estimated nucleated cell counts. Measured with immunoSEQ multiplex PCR; TCRdb has only the in-frame clones, and not every one. V and J calls and clone size are given by that table; D and trimming were obtained from the DNA. The table has fewer than 350,000 clones, 81% seen once. The source of this sequence is a woman aged 60-75 years with active or convalescent COVID-19. The specimen sequenced was peripheral blood.

The CDR3 reads CASSLRQGTTRHTF. The CDR3 DNA reads TGTGCCAGCAGCTTACGGCAGGGGACCACCAGGCACACCTTC. This sequence joins TRBV11-2 and TRBJ1-2; possible D gene TRBD1, 6 bases. This CDR3 comprises 14 residues. Per germline, CDR1 SGHAT and CDR2 FQNNGV. Trimming shortened V by 2 bases and J by 12 bases, and 19 bases separated the two germline ends. Filled out from reference TRBV11-2 and TRBJ1-2, the complete variable domain reads EAGVAQSPRYKIIEKRQSVAFWCNPISGHATLYWYQQILGQGPKLLIQFQNNGVVDDSQLPKDRFSAERLKGVDSTLKIQPAKLEDSAVYLCASSLRQGTTRHTFGSGTRLTVV.